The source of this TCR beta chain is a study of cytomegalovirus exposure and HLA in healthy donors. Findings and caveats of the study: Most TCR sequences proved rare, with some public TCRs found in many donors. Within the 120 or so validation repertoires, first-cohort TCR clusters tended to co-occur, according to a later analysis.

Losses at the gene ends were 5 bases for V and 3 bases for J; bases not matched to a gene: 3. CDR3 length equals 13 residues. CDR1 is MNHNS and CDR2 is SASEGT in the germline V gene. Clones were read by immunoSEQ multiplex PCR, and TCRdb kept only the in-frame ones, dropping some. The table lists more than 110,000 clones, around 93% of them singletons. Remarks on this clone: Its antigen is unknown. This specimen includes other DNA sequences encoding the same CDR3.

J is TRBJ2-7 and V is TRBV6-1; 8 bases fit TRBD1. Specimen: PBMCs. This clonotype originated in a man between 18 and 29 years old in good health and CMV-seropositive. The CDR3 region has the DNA TGTGCCAGCAGTCGGACAGGGAGCTACGAGCAGTACTTC. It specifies CASSRTGSYEQYF.